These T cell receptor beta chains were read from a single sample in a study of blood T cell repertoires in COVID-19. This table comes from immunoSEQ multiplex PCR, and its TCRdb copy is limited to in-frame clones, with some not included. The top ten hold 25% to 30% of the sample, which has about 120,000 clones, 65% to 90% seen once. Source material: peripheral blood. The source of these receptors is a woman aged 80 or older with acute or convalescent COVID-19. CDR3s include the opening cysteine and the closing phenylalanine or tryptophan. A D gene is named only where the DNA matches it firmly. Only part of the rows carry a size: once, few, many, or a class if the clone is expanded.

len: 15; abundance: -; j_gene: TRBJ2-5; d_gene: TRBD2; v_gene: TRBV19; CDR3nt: TGTGCCAGTAGTTTTGACGCGGGGGGGCGAAAGACCCAGTACTTC; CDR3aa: CASSFDAGGRKTQYF
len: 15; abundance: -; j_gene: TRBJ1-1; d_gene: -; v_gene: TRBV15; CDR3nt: TGTGCCACCAGCAGGCCGCCAGGGGTTGTAACTGAAGCTTTCTTT; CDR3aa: CATSRPPGVVTEAFF
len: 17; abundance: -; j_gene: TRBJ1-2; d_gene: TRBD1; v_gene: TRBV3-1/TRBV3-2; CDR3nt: TGTGCCAGCAGCCACCGAACTGGGACAGGCCATAACTATGGCTACACCTTC; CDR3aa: CASSHRTGTGHNYGYTF
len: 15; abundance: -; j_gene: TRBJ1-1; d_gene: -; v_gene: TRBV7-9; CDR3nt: TGTGCCAGCAGCCCCGCCATTCGGACAGTTACTGAAGCTTTCTTT; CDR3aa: CASSPAIRTVTEAFF
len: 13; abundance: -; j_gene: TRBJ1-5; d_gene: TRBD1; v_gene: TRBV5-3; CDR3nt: TGTGCCAGGACAGGGGTGAGCAATCAGCCCCAGCATTTT; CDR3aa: CARTGVSNQPQHF
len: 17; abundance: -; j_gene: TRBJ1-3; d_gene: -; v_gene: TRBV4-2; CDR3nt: TGTGCCAGCAGCCAAGGGTTTACGGGGTTCTCTGGAAACACCATATATTTT; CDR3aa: CASSQGFTGFSGNTIYF
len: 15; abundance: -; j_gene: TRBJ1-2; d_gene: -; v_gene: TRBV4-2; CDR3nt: TGTGCCAGCAGCCAAGGTCCGGGTCTTACTTATGGCTACACCTTC; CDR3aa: CASSQGPGLTYGYTF
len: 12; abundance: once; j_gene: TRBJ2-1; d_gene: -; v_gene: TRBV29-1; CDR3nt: TGCAGCGTTGAAGGGGGCAGGGGTGAGCAGTTCTTC; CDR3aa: CSVEGGRGEQFF
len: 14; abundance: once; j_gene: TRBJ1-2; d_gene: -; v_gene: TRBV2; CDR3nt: TGTGCCAGCAGAGACAGGTTTGAGAACTATGGCTACACCTTC; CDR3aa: CASRDRFENYGYTF
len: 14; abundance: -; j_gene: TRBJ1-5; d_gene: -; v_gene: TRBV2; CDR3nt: TGTGCCAGCACTCGCGTGACAGGTTTTCAGCCCCAGCATTTT; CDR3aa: CASTRVTGFQPQHF
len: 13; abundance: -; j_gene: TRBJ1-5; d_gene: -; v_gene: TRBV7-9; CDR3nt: TGTGCCAGCAGCTTAGCAACAGGATTGCCCCAGCATTTT; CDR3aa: CASSLATGLPQHF
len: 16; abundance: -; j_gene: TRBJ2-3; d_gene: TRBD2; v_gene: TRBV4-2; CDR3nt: TGTGCCAGCAGCACTGGACTAGCGGGGGGACCAGATACGCAGTATTTT; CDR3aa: CASSTGLAGGPDTQYF
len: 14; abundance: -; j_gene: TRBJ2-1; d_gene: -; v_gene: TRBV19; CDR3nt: TGTGCCAGTAGTCGATGGGGGGAGTCAAATGAGCAGTTCTTC; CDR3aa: CASSRWGESNEQFF
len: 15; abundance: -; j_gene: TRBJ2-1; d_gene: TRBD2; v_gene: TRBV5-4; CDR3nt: TGTGCCAGCAGCCGCCGGACTAGCGGGGAAAATGAGCAGTTCTTC; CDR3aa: CASSRRTSGENEQFF
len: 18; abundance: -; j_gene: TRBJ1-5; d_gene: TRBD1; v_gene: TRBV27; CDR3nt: TGTGCCAGCAGCCCCTCCGGGACAGTCTTCCCAAACCCGCCGCCCCAGCATTTT; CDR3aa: CASSPSGTVFPNPPPQHF
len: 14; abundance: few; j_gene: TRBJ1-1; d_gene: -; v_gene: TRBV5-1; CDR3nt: TGCGCCAGCAGCTTGGGTGGGCCTAACACTGAAGCTTTCTTT; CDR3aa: CASSLGGPNTEAFF
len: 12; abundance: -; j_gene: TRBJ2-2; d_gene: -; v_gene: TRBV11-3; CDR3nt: TGTGCCAGCAGCTCCCCTTCCGGGGAGCTGTTTTTT; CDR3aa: CASSSPSGELFF
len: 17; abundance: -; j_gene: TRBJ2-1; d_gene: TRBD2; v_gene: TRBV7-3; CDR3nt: TGTGCCAGCAGCTTAGATGTCGGACTAGCGGGGGAGAATGAGCAGTTCTTC; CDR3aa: CASSLDVGLAGENEQFF
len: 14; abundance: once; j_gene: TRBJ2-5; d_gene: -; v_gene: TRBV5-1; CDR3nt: TGCGCCAGCGGGAGAGGGGGAAAAGCGGAGACCCAGTACTTC; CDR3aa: CASGRGGKAETQYF
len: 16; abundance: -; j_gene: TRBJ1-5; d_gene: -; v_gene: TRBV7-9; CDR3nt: TGTGCCAGCAGCGCCTCCGGAGGGCTTAGCAATCAGCCCCAGCATTTT; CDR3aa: CASSASGGLSNQPQHF
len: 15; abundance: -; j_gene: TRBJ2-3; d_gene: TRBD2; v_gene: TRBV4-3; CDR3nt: TGCGCCAGCAGCCAAGCGGTGAGCGGGGTAGATACGCAGTATTTT; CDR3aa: CASSQAVSGVDTQYF
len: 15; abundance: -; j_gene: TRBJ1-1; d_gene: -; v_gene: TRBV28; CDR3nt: TGTGCCAGCAGCCCACCAGGGAACGTGAACACTGAAGCTTTCTTT; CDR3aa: CASSPPGNVNTEAFF
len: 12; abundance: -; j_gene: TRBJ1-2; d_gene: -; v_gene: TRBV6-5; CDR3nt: TGTGCCAGCGGGGGAGGAGTGAATGGCTACACCTTC; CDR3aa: CASGGGVNGYTF
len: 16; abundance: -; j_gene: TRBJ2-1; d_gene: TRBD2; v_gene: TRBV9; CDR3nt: TGTGCCAGCAGCGTATCCGGGACTAGCGGGGTCAATGAGCAGTTCTTC; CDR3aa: CASSVSGTSGVNEQFF
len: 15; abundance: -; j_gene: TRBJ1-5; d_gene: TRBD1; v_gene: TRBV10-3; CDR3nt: TGTGCCATCAGTGAGACAGGGGCGCGGAATCAGCCCCAGCATTTT; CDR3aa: CAISETGARNQPQHF
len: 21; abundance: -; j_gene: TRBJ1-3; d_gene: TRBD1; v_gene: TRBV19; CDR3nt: TGTGCCAGTAGACGCCGAGGACAGGGGGCTGGAGTCCTCACCTCTGGAAACACCATATATTTT; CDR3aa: CASRRRGQGAGVLTSGNTIYF
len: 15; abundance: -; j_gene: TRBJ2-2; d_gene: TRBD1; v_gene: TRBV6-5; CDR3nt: TGTGCCACCTTGACAGGGGCTCAAGGGGGCGGGGAGCTGTTTTTT; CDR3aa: CATLTGAQGGGELFF
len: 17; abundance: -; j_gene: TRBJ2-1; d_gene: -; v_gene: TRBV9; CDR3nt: TGTGCCAGCAGCGTAGGAGTGAGAAGTCCAAATCCCTATGAGCAGTTCTTC; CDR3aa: CASSVGVRSPNPYEQFF
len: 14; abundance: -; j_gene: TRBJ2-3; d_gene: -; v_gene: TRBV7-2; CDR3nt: TGTGCCAGCACCTTAGGGGGAGGTAGGGATACGCAGTATTTT; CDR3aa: CASTLGGGRDTQYF
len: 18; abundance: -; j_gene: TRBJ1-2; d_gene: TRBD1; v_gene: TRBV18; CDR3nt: TGTGCCAGCTCACCGGTCCCGGGACAGGGTTCCTTAGGGTCTGGCTACACCTTC; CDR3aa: CASSPVPGQGSLGSGYTF
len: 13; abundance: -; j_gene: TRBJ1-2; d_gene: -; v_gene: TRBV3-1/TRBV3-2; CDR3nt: TGTGCCAGCAGCCAATTGAGAAACTATGGCTACACCTTC; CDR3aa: CASSQLRNYGYTF
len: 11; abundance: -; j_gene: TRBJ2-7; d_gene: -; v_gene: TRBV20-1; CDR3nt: TGCAGTGCCGCCGACAACTACGAGCAGTACTTC; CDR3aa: CSAADNYEQYF
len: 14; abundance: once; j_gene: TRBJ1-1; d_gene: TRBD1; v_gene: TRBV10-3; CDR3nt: TGTGCCATCAGTATAGGACAGGGAAGAACTGAAGCTTTCTTT; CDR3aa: CAISIGQGRTEAFF
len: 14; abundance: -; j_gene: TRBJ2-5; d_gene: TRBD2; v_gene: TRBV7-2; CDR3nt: TGTGCCAGCAGCCCGAGCCTCCCGGGGGGGACCCAGTACTTC; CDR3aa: CASSPSLPGGTQYF
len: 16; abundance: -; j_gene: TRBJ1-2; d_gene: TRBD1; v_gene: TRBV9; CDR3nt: TGTGCCAGCAGCGTAGGGGGCCAGGGGGCGCACTATGGCTACACCTTC; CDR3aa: CASSVGGQGAHYGYTF
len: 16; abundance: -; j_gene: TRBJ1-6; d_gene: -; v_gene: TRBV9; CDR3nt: TGTGCCAGCAGCGCCCCTGGCGGCCTCGAGGGCTCACCCCTCCACTTT; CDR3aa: CASSAPGGLEGSPLHF
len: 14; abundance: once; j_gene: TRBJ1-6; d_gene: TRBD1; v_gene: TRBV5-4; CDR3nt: TGTGCCAGCAGCTTGGGGACAGGGGCATCACCCCTCCACTTT; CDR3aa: CASSLGTGASPLHF
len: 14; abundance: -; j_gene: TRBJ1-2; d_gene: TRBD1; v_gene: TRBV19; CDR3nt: TGTGCCAGTTGTAAAGGGGGCAACAACTATGGCTACACCTTC; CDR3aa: CASCKGGNNYGYTF
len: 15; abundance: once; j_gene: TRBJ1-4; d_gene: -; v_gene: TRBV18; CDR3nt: TGTGCCAGCTCACCACCGTCTCACAGGGAGGAAAAACTGTTTTTT; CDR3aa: CASSPPSHREEKLFF
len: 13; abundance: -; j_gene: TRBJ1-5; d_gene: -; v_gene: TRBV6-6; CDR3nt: TGTGCCAGCATAAACACAAGCAATCAGCCCCAGCATTTT; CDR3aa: CASINTSNQPQHF
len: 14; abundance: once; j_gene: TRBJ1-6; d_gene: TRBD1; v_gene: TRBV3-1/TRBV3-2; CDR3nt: TGTGCCAGCAGCTCGGGACAGGGTTATTCACCCCTCCACTTT; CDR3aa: CASSSGQGYSPLHF
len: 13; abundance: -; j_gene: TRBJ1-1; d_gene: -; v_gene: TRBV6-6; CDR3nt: TGTGCCTCTCAGTCAGGGATTGACACTGAAGCTTTCTTT; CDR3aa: CASQSGIDTEAFF
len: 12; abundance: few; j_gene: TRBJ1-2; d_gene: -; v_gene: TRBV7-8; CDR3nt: TGTGCCAGCAGCATCGGACATGATGGCTACACCTTC; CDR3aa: CASSIGHDGYTF
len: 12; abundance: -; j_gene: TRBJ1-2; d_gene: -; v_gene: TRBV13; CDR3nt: TGTGCCAGCAGCCTACAGGAATATGGCTACACCTTC; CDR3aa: CASSLQEYGYTF
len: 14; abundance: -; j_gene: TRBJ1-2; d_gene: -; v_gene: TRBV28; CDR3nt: TGTGCCAGCCGGTATTCGGGGGGAAACTATGGCTACACCTTC; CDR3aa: CASRYSGGNYGYTF
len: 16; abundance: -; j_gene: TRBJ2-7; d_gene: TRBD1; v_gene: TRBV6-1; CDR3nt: TGTGCCAGCAGTGGGACCGGGACAGGGAGCTCCTACGAGCAGTACTTC; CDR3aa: CASSGTGTGSSYEQYF
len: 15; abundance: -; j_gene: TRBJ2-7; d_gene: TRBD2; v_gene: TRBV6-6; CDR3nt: TGTGCCAGCAGTTCTCCGAGCGGGGGGGCTTACGAGCAGTACTTC; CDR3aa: CASSSPSGGAYEQYF
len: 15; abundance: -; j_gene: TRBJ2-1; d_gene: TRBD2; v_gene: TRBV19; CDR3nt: TGTGCCAGTAGTAAGCTGCGGGGGGCAAATTCTGAGCAGTTCTTC; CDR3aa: CASSKLRGANSEQFF
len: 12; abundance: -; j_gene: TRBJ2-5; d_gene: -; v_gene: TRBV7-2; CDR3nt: TGTGCCAGCGGGACATCCCAAGAGACCCAGTACTTC; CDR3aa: CASGTSQETQYF
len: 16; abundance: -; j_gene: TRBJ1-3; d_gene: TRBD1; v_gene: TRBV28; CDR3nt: TGTGCCAGCAGGGCAGACAGGGGAATGAGTGGAAACACCATATATTTT; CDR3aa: CASRADRGMSGNTIYF
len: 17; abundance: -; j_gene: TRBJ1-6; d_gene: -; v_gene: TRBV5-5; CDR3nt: TGTGCCAGCAGTCGCACGTTCCCAGACAGCGTTAATTCACCCCTCCACTTT; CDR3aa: CASSRTFPDSVNSPLHF
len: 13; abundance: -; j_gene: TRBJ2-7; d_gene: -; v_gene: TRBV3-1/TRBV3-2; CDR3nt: TGTGCCAGCAGCCACTCCTACAGGGACGAGCAGTACTTC; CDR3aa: CASSHSYRDEQYF
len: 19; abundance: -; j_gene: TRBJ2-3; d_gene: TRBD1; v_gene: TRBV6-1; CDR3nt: TGTGCCAGCAGTGAACCCGTCGGGACAGGACTTACTAGCACAGATACGCAGTATTTT; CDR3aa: CASSEPVGTGLTSTDTQYF
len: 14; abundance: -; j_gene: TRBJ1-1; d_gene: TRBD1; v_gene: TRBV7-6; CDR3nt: TGTGCCAGCAGCCCGCGGACAGGGGCTGGTGAAGCTTTCTTT; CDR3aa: CASSPRTGAGEAFF
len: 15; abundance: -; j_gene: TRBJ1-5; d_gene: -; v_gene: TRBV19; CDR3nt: TGTGCCAGTAGCAAGATATCCCGGCCAGGGCAGCCCCAGCATTTT; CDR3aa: CASSKISRPGQPQHF
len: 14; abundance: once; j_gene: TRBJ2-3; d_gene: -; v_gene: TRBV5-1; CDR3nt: TGCGCCAGCAGTTGGGACTCCGTCACAGATACGCAGTATTTT; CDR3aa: CASSWDSVTDTQYF
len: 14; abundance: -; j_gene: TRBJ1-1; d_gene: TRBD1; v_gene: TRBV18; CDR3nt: TGTGCCAGCTTGCAGGGGGCAATGAACACTGAAGCTTTCTTT; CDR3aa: CASLQGAMNTEAFF
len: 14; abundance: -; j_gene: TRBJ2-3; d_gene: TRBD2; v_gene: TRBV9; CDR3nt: TGTGCCAGCAGCGGGGGGGGAAGCACAGATACGCAGTATTTT; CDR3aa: CASSGGGSTDTQYF
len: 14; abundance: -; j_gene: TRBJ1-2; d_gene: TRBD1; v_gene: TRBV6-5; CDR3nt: TGTGCCAGCAGTTACGCGACAGGGAGGTATGGCTACACCTTC; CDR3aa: CASSYATGRYGYTF
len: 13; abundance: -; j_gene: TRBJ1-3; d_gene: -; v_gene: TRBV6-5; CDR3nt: TGTGCTATTCATGGGCCCCGCGGAAACACCATATATTTT; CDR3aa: CAIHGPRGNTIYF